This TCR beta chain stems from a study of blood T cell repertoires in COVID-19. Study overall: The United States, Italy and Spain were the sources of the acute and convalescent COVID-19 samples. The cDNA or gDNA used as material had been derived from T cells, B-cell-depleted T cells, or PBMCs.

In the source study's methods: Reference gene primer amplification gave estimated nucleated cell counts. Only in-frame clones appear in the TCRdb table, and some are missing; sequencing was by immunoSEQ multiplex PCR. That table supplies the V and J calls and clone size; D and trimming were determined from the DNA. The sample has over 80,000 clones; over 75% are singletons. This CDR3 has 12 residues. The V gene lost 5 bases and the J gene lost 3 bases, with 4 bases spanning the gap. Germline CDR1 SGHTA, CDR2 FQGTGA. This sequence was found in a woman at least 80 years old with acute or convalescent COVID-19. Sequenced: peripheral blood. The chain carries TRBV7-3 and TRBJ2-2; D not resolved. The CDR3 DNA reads TGTGCCAGCAGCCTTGACACCGGGGAGCTGTTTTTT. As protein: CASSLDTGELFF.